Below, one T cell receptor (beta chain) is given with its context. A much larger clone lies a single base off, so this may be a read error. RNA transcripts provided the source from which TCR beta CDR3 regions were amplified. During a first-round RT-PCR of the TCR CDR3, the HTBI primer set was used. TCRdb re-derived calls from the multiplex PCR reads in MiXCR, one entry per CDR3 protein. The sample has some 600,000 distinct CDR3 sequences; 11% to 15% are singletons. The V end was cut by 8 bases, the J end by 9 bases, with 17 bases between. The CDR3 totals 13 residues. CDR1 is SNHLY, CDR2 FYNNEI, per germline. The source of the sample is a study of T cells in Graves' hyperthyroidism and ophthalmopathy.

Specimen: blood. The TCR comes from a woman in her twenties or thirties with Graves' hyperthyroidism that later progressed to Graves' ophthalmopathy. This chain joins TRBV2 and TRBJ2-1; D uncertain. In nucleotides, the CDR3 is TGTGCCAGCTCACCAACCTCGGTGGGTGAGCAGTTCTTC. This encodes CASSPTSVGEQFF.